The 18 T cell receptor beta chains below were found in one sample sequenced in a study of metastatic and nonmetastatic thyroid tumors (TCRdb year 2020). Before undergoing thyroid surgery, none of the patients had been given any kind of treatment. Libraries were constructed by PCR. Sequenced using an Illumina HiSeq 4000. TCRdb reprocessed the public reads (quality trimming at Q25 with fastp, clone calling with MiXCR) and kept in-frame beta chains. This sample gives 11,000 to 15,000 clones in total; around 3.9% of them show up just once. The ten largest clones capture roughly 29% of the sample. The sample comprised tumor tissue. Receptor source: a female donor with papillary thyroid cancer or a benign thyroid nodule (not recorded which). Some clones in this sample may be carry-over from other donors' samples.

This clone was seen a few times. This chain uses TRBV30 with TRBJ2-7, with 9 nucleotides matching TRBD2. The CDR3 runs to 12 residues. CDR1 GTSNPN and CDR2 SVGIG come from the germline V gene (reference sequence). J gave up 10 bases and V 3 bases, and 7 bases lay outside the gene matches. CDR3 residues: CAWRRLAGEQYF. The CDR3 DNA reads as TGTGCCTGGAGAAGATTAGCGGGAGAACAGTACTTC.

The CDR3, as DNA: TGTGCCAGCAGTGAATATGGGGACAGGTACACAGATACGCAGTATTTT. As protein: CASSEYGDRYTDTQYF. This chain connects TRBV25-1 to TRBJ2-3, with 8 bases identical to TRBD1. Trimming removed 0 bases from V and 2 bases from J; junction bases left unmatched: 4. CDR1 MGHDK and CDR2 SYGVNS come from the germline V gene. The CDR3 runs to 16 residues. Based on the CDR3 plus reference TRBV25-1 and TRBJ2-3, the full variable domain is EADIYQTPRYLVIGTGKKITLECSQTMGHDKMYWYQQDPGMELHLIHYSYGVNSTEKGDLSSESTVSRIRTEHFPLTLESARPSHTSQYLCASSEYGDRYTDTQYFGPGTRLTVL.

The chain has TRBV12-3 or TRBV12-4 and TRBJ1-1, with D perhaps TRBD1 (6 bases). The CDR3 totals 14 residues. Deletions cut 7 bases from V and 0 bases from J, with 12 bases between. The CDR3 DNA sequence: TGTGCCAGCAAAGCCACAGGGATGAACACTGAAGCTTTCTTT. Its translation is CASKATGMNTEAFF.

A few counts support this clone. J is TRBJ1-5 and V is TRBV28; 9 bases match TRBD1. Per the germline V gene, CDR1 is MDHEN and CDR2 is SYDVKM. The CDR3 length is 14 residues. Trimming removed 5 bases from V and 6 bases from J; junction bases left unmatched: 5. CDR3 in amino acids: CASSPGQGSQPQHF. The CDR3 bases are TGTGCCAGCAGTCCCGGACAGGGGAGTCAGCCCCAGCATTTT.

The chain employs TRBV27 and TRBJ1-2; 9 positions match TRBD1. V lost 4 bases, J lost 4 bases, and 7 bases stayed unmatched. The CDR3 contains 15 residues. CDR1 MNHEY and CDR2 SMNVEV come from the germline V gene (reference sequence). The DNA for the CDR3 is TGTGCCAGCAGTTATTCGGGACAGGGCCTCTATGGCTACACCTTC. Its translation is CASSYSGQGLYGYTF.

This rearrangement joins TRBV6-1 to TRBJ2-3; 11 bases map to TRBD2. CDR3 size: 17 residues. Trimming took 2 bases from V and 0 from J; bases not matched to a gene: 4. Germline V gene data show CDR1 as MNHNS and CDR2 as SASEGT. The chain's CDR3 is CASSERWTSGSTDTQYF. The CDR3 DNA reads TGTGCCAGCAGTGAACGCTGGACTAGCGGGAGCACAGATACGCAGTATTTT.

Judged by abundance, this clone is medium-sized. The CDR3 coding sequence is TGTGCCAGCAGCTTAAAACAGCAGAACGTTCTTCCCTACGAGCAGTACTTC. Protein sequence: CASSLKQQNVLPYEQYF. V usage is TRBV7-9 and J usage is TRBJ2-7; no clear D gene. CDR1 is SEHNR, CDR2 FQNEAQ, per germline (reference sequence). Between the trimmed V and J ends, which lost 2 bases and 2 bases, there was a span of 19 bases. The CDR3 covers 17 residues.

By sample fraction, this clone is medium-sized (0.01 to 0.1%). CDR3 nucleotides: TGCAGCGTCATGGGGGGAGTCGGATACGAGCAGTACTTC. Encoded protein: CSVMGGVGYEQYF. This chain joins TRBV20-1 and TRBJ2-7, with D tentatively TRBD2 (6 bases). Per germline, CDR1 DFQATT and CDR2 SNEGSKA (reference sequence). This CDR3 is built from 13 residues.

Only a few counts were recorded for this clone. A read error may account for a junction end that differs from germline. V and J are TRBV12-3 or TRBV12-4 and TRBJ2-7, with D possibly matching TRBD1 (6 bases). The CDR3 is made up of 12 amino acids. CDR3 in DNA: TGTGTCAGCAGGGGCGTCGACTACGAGCAGTACTTC. This gives the protein CVSRGVDYEQYF.

The chain employs TRBV7-2 and TRBJ1-2; 8 bases map to TRBD1. This CDR3 spans 13 amino acids. CDR1 is SGHTA and CDR2 is FQGNSA in the germline V gene. Losses at the gene ends were 5 bases for V and 8 bases for J; bases not matched to a gene: 7. The CDR3 DNA reads as TGTGCCAGCAGCCCACTACAGGGGGACGGCTACACCTTC. Amino acids: CASSPLQGDGYTF. Combining the CDR3 with reference TRBV7-2 and TRBJ1-2 gives the whole variable domain GAGVSQSPSNKVTEKGKDVELRCDPISGHTALYWYRQSLGQGLEFLIYFQGNSAPDKSGLPSDRFSAERTGGSVSTLTIQRTQQEDSAVYLCASSPLQGDGYTFGSGTRLTVV.

This chain joins TRBV3-1 and TRBJ2-1, with D possibly matching TRBD1 (6 bases). The CDR3 is 14 amino acids. V was clipped by 4 bases and J by 12 bases, with 19 bases between them. The germline V gene has CDR1 LGHDT and CDR2 YNNKEL (reference sequence). The CDR3 DNA reads as TGTGCCAGCAGCCTACCCGATAAGGGGACACGGCAGTTCTTC. It encodes CASSLPDKGTRQFF.

V is TRBV12-5 and J is TRBJ1-2; 7 bases match TRBD1. In germline, CDR1 is LGHNT, CDR2 FRNRAP. This CDR3 region has 11 residues. V lost 6 bases to trimming and J lost 8 bases; unmatched junction nucleotides: 3. CDR3 nucleotides: TGTGCTAGTGGGACAGGGATCGGCTACACCTTC. Its protein is CASGTGIGYTF.

The genes are TRBV28 and TRBJ2-1; D is possibly TRBD1 (6 bases). The CDR3 loop spans 14 amino acids. V was pared by 8 bases and J by 4 bases, with 15 bases between. CDR1 MDHEN and CDR2 SYDVKM come from the germline V gene. The CDR3 DNA follows: TGTGCCAGCGGTATCCGGGACACGTACAATGAGCAGTTCTTC. As protein: CASGIRDTYNEQFF. Based on the CDR3 plus reference TRBV28 and TRBJ2-1, the full variable domain is DVKVTQSSRYLVKRTGEKVFLECVQDMDHENMFWYRQDPGLGLRLIYFSYDVKMKEKGDIPEGYSVSREKKERFSLILESASTNQTSMYLCASGIRDTYNEQFFGPGTRLTVL.

The chain couples TRBV7-8 to TRBJ1-2; TRBD1 matches at 10 bases. The CDR3 has 17 amino acids. Germline-derived CDR1 and CDR2 are SGHVS and FQNEAQ. V lost 1 base, J lost 8 bases, and 13 bases stayed unmatched. The CDR3 here is CASSLGLGTGVLQGYTF. In DNA, the CDR3 is TGTGCCAGCAGCTTAGGACTTGGGACAGGGGTTCTCCAGGGCTACACCTTC.

The rearrangement joins TRBV7-8 to TRBJ2-7, with 7 bases identical to TRBD2. J gave up 2 bases and V 1 base, and 5 bases lay outside the gene matches. This CDR3 is built from 15 residues. Germline values: CDR1 SGHVS, CDR2 FQNEAQ. Here the CDR3 DNA reads TGTGCCAGCAGCTTAGGGGTGGGAGGGACCTACGAGCAGTACTTC. Protein product: CASSLGVGGTYEQYF. Together with reference TRBV7-8 and TRBJ2-7, the CDR3 gives the full variable domain: GAGVSQSPRYKVAKRGQDVALRCDPISGHVSLFWYQQALGQGPEFLTYFQNEAQLDKSGLPSDRFFAERPEGSVSTLKIQRTQQEDSAVYLCASSLGVGGTYEQYFGPGTRLTVT.

This clone was counted between two and nine times. The genes are TRBV27 and TRBJ2-1; 8 nucleotides agree with TRBD2. J gave up 8 bases and V 6 bases, and 15 bases lay outside the gene matches. This CDR3 has 16 amino acids. Germline loops: CDR1 MNHEY, CDR2 SMNVEV (reference sequence). The CDR3 sequence: CASSLLGAGGGDEQFF. CDR3 DNA sequence: TGTGCCAGCAGCCTACTAGGGGCGGGAGGCGGGGATGAGCAGTTCTTC.

The gene calls are TRBV6-1 and TRBJ2-3; TRBD1 is a possible D gene (6 bases). Germline CDR1 MNHNS, CDR2 SASEGT. The CDR3 runs to 15 residues. V lost 8 bases to trimming and J lost 0 bases, with 15 bases between them. CDR3 residues: CASVRGTTSTDTQYF. The CDR3 nucleotides are TGTGCCAGCGTGAGAGGGACAACCAGCACAGATACGCAGTATTTT.

This clone was seen only a few times. This rearrangement joins TRBV10-3 to TRBJ1-3; D gene uncertain. V lost 4 bases and J 0 bases, leaving 4 bases between the germline ends. CDR1 and CDR2 (germline): ENHRY, SYGVKD. The CDR3 has 13 residues. CDR3 DNA sequence: TGTGCCATCAGTGGCGGCTCTGGAAACACCATATATTTT. Its protein is CAISGGSGNTIYF.